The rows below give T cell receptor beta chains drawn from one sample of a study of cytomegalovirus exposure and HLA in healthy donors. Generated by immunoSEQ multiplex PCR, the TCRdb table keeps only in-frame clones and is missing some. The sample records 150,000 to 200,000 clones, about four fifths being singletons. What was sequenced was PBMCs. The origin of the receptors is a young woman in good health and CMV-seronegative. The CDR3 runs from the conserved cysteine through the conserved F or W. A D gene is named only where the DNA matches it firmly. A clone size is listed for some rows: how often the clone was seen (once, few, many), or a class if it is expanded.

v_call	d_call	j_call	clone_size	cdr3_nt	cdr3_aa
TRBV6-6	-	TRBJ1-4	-	TGTGCCAGCAGCCGAGGCCCCGCAACTAATGAAAAACTGTTTTTT	CASSRGPATNEKLFF
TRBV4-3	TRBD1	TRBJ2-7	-	TGCGCCAGCAGCTTGGGGACAGTGTACGAGCAGTACTTC	CASSLGTVYEQYF
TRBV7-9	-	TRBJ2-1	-	TGTGCCAGCAGCCCCCCGACTAGTCCGTTCTTC	CASSPPTSPFF
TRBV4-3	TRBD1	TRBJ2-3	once	TGCGCCAGCAGCCAAGAACCTTGGGACAGCCGCACAGATACGCAGTATTTT	CASSQEPWDSRTDTQYF
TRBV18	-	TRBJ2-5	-	TGTGCCAGCTCACCCGACGGGGGAGAGACCCAGTACTTC	CASSPDGGETQYF
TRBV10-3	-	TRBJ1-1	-	TGTGCCATCAGTGAGGCGACACCGAACACTGAAGCTTTCTTT	CAISEATPNTEAFF
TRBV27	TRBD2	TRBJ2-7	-	TGTGCCAGCAGTACCCTTGGGCTAGCGGGAGACGAGCAGTACTTC	CASSTLGLAGDEQYF
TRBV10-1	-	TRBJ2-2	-	TGCGCCAGCAGTGACTTAAACGGGAACACCGGGGAGCTGTTTTTT	CASSDLNGNTGELFF
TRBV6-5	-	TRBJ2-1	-	TGTGCCAGCAGTTACTCAACAGGGAATGAGCAGTTCTTC	CASSYSTGNEQFF
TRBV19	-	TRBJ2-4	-	TGTGCCAGTAGTCTCGACAGTTTGGCGGTGGGGGCCAAAAACATTCAGTACTTC	CASSLDSLAVGAKNIQYF
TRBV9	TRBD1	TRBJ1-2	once	TGTGCCAGCAGCGGGACAGGAGGGAGTAACTATGGCTACACCTTC	CASSGTGGSNYGYTF
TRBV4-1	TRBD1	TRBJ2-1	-	TGCGCCAGCAGCCAAGGGGGACAGGGGACGGATGAGCAGTTCTTC	CASSQGGQGTDEQFF
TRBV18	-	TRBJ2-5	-	TGTGCCAGCTCACCCGGGGTCGAAGAGACCCAGTACTTC	CASSPGVEETQYF
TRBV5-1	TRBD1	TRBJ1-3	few	TGCGCCAGCAGCTTAAGGACAGGGGGAAGAGACACCATATATTTT	CASSLRTGGRDTIYF
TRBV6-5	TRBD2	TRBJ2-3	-	TGTGCCAGCAGTTACCCGGGAGGGACAGATACGCAGTATTTT	CASSYPGGTDTQYF
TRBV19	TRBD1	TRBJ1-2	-	TGTGCCAGTAGTAAGGGGCAGGGGGCGGCCTATGGCTACACCTTC	CASSKGQGAAYGYTF
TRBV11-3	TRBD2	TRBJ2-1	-	TGTGCCAGCAGCTTAGTCCTCAGCGGGAGTTTTAATGAGCAGTTCTTC	CASSLVLSGSFNEQFF
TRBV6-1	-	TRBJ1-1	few	TGTGCCAGCAGTGAACGTTTCGAAACAAACACTGAAGCTTTCTTT	CASSERFETNTEAFF